The 10 T cell receptor beta chains given below trace back to one sample, sequenced in a study of cytomegalovirus exposure and HLA in healthy donors. Use of 60 Vbeta and 13 Jbeta primers characterized the PCR. TCRdb's copy holds only in-frame clones and misses some; the assay was immunoSEQ multiplex PCR. The sample lists over 150,000 clones, 65% to 90% seen once, with about 2% in the top ten. The sample taken for sequencing was PBMCs. These receptors originate from a human donor in good health.

The genes are TRBV2 and TRBJ2-2; a possible D gene is TRBD2 (5 bases). Germline lookup yields CDR1 SNHLY and CDR2 FYNNEI. The CDR3 consists of 18 residues. V was shortened by 0 bases and J by 0 bases, with 14 bases between the two germline ends. The CDR3 protein is CASSEALPRATNTGELFF. For the CDR3, the DNA is TGTGCCAGCAGTGAAGCGCTACCGAGGGCTACGAACACCGGGGAGCTGTTTTTT.

J is TRBJ2-3 and V is TRBV28; D is perhaps TRBD2 (5 bases). CDR3 size: 15 residues. Per the germline V gene, CDR1 is MDHEN and CDR2 is SYDVKM. Trimming left V 3 bases short and J 1 base short, with 11 bases between. The CDR3 nucleotides read TGTGCCAGCAGTTTTTCAGCGGCAGGCACAGATACGCAGTATTTT. This codes for CASSFSAAGTDTQYF.

In regard to this clone: The junction differs from germline at one of its ends, possibly a read error. The rearrangement uses TRBV29-1 and TRBJ2-2, with a weak D call TRBD1 (6 bases). This CDR3 is built from 14 residues. The germline V gene has CDR1 SQVTM and CDR2 ANQGSEA. The CDR3 sequence is CGVSPGQVPGKLFF. DNA of the CDR3: TGCGGCGTGTCACCGGGACAAGTACCGGGGAAGCTGTTTTTT.

This chain joins TRBV19 and TRBJ2-1, with TRBD2 matching over 8 bases. CDR3 size: 15 residues. The V and J ends lost 3 bases and 8 bases, in that order; junction bases with no gene match: 9. Looked up from germline, CDR1 is LNHDA and CDR2 is SQIVND (reference sequence). Written as DNA, the CDR3 is TGTGCCAGTAGTATCTCGGCCCGGGGGGGTTATGAGCAGTTCTTC. This codes for CASSISARGGYEQFF.

The table lists this clone with a few counts. The chain couples TRBV20-1 to TRBJ1-1; D remains ambiguous. The CDR3 covers 11 residues. The germline gives CDR1 DFQATT, CDR2 SNEGSKA (reference sequence). V lost 0 bases and J lost 4, with 3 bases in between. In nucleotides, the CDR3 is TGCAGTGCTAGAGATATCACTGAAGCTTTCTTT. This sequence encodes CSARDITEAFF.

The CDR3 loop reads CASSQDLARVLYEQYF. The CDR3 nucleotides read TGCGCCAGCAGCCAAGATCTCGCCAGGGTTCTCTACGAGCAGTACTTC. This chain connects TRBV4-1 to TRBJ2-5, with TRBD1 as a possible D gene (5 bases). The J call is in doubt because the DNA end fits TRBJ2-7 better. The CDR3 totals 16 residues. Germline loops: CDR1 MGHRA, CDR2 YSYEKL.

J is TRBJ1-3 and V is TRBV6-6; D gene unclear. Germline V lookup: CDR1 MNHNY, CDR2 SVGAGI (reference sequence). The CDR3 is 16 residues long. V was pared by 0 bases and J by 0 bases, with 9 bases between. CDR3 DNA: TGTGCCAGCAGTTACTCAGGAGGAAACTCTGGAAACACCATATATTTT. Encoded protein: CASSYSGGNSGNTIYF.

The V gene is TRBV5-4, the J gene TRBJ2-3; 9 bases fit TRBD2. In germline, CDR1 is SGHNT, CDR2 YYREEE (reference sequence). There are 16 residues in the CDR3. The trim removed 10 bases at V and 5 bases at J, leaving 17 bases unmatched. The CDR3 region is CACFDRRRGGLDTQYF. The CDR3 bases are TGTGCCTGCTTCGATAGGAGGCGGGGGGGCCTAGATACGCAGTATTTT. Drawing the rest from reference TRBV5-4 and TRBJ2-3, the complete variable domain is ETGVTQSPTHLIKTRGQQVTLRCSSQSGHNTVSWYQQALGQGPQFIFQYYREEENGRGNFPPRFSGLQFPNYSSELNVNALELDDSALYLCACFDRRRGGLDTQYFGPGTRLTVL.

This clone has a single count. The chain couples TRBV5-1 to TRBJ2-4; TRBD2 matches 13 bases. The CDR3 sequence is 15 residues long. Germline V CDR1 and CDR2: SGHRS, YFSETQ. The V and J ends lost 3 bases and 8 bases, in that order; junction bases with no gene match: 5. CDR3 amino acids: CASSWTSGGDDIQYF. In DNA form, the CDR3 reads TGCGCCAGCAGCTGGACTAGCGGGGGTGACGACATTCAGTACTTC.

This clone was seen a single time. V usage is TRBV5-1 and J usage is TRBJ2-7; perhaps TRBD1 as D (6 bases). The V end was cut by 0 bases, the J end by 3 bases, with 7 bases between. Germline-derived CDR1 and CDR2 are SGHRS and YFSETQ. The length of the CDR3 is 13 residues. CDR3 in amino acids: CASSLEQGYEQYF. Written as DNA, the CDR3 is TGCGCCAGCAGCTTGGAACAGGGCTACGAGCAGTACTTC.